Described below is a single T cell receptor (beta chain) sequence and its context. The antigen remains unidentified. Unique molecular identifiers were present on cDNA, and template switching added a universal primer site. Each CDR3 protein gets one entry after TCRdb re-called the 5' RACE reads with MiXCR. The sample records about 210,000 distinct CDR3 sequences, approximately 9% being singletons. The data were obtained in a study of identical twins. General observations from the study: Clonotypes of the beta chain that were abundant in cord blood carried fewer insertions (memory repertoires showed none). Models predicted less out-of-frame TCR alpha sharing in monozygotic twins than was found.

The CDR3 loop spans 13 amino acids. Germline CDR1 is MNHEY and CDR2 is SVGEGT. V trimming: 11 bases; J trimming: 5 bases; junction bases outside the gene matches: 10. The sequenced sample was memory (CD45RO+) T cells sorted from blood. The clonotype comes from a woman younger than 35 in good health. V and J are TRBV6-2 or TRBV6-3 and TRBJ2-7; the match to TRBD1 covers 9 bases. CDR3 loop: CAGGGQGGHEQYF. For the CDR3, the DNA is TGTGCCGGCGGGGGACAGGGCGGCCACGAGCAGTACTTC.